Listed below are T cell receptor beta chains from one sample, sequenced in a study of T cells in Graves' hyperthyroidism and ophthalmopathy. TCRdb re-analysed the multiplex PCR reads in MiXCR, keeping a single row per CDR3 protein. The sample contains roughly 650,000 distinct CDR3 sequences, around 16% of which appear only once. The specimen sequenced was blood. The source of these receptors is a woman in her forties with Graves' ophthalmopathy. Each CDR3 is given with its conserved first and last residue. A D gene is named only where the DNA matches it firmly. Clone sizes are given selectively: once, few, many, or a class where the clone is expanded.

J gene,D gene,V gene,clone size,CDR3 protein,CDR3 DNA
TRBJ2-6,-,TRBV18,-,CASSPTGAFRANVLTF,TGTGCCAGCTCACCCACGGGGGCGTTTCGGGCCAACGTCCTGACTTTC
TRBJ2-1,-,TRBV12-3/TRBV12-4,-,CASSLVPLLTGRSYNEQFF,TGTGCCAGCAGTTTAGTCCCCCTTCTGACAGGACGCTCCTACAATGAGCAGTTCTTC
TRBJ2-1,-,TRBV7-9,few,CASNSGNYNEQFF,TGTGCCAGCAACAGCGGTAATTACAATGAGCAGTTCTTC
TRBJ1-5,-,TRBV30,-,CAWSAAGWSNQPQHF,TGTGCCTGGAGTGCGGCAGGCTGGAGCAATCAGCCCCAGCATTTT
TRBJ2-1,-,TRBV6-1,many,CASSEQGLYSYNEQFF,TGTGCCAGCAGTGAACAGGGTCTCTACTCCTACAATGAGCAGTTCTTC
TRBJ1-6,-,TRBV12-3/TRBV12-4,many,CASSLLVDSPLHF,TGTGCCAGCAGTTTATTGGTGGATTCACCCCTCCACTTT
TRBJ2-1,-,TRBV11-2,many,CASSFYLRGGFTYNEQFF,TGTGCCAGCAGCTTCTATTTGAGGGGGGGATTTACCTACAATGAGCAGTTCTTC
TRBJ1-1,TRBD1,TRBV6-1,-,CASAGTGGTEAFF,TGTGCCAGCGCCGGGACAGGGGGCACTGAAGCTTTCTTT
TRBJ1-2,-,TRBV30,many,CAWSKQGSSGYTF,TGTGCCTGGAGTAAACAGGGCTCGAGTGGCTACACCTTC
TRBJ1-2,-,TRBV29-1,few,CSVEDPGPLAGYTF,TGCAGCGTTGAAGATCCGGGACCTCTCGCTGGCTACACCTTC
TRBJ2-5,-,TRBV2,-,CASSENWLGETQYF,TGTGCCAGCAGTGAAAACTGGCTTGGGGAGACCCAGTACTTC
TRBJ1-6,-,TRBV11-2,many,CASSVMEPYNSPLHF,TGTGCCAGCAGCGTGATGGAACCGTATAATTCACCCCTCCACTTT
TRBJ2-5,-,TRBV11-2,many,CASSLGAAGINF,TGTGCCAGCAGCTTAGGAGCGGCAGGGATCAACTTC
TRBJ2-5,TRBD2,TRBV29-1,few,CSAASSGRGETQYF,TGCAGCGCCGCCTCTAGCGGGAGGGGAGAGACCCAGTACTTC
TRBJ2-7,-,TRBV27,many,CASHEGGHSYEQYF,TGTGCCAGCCACGAGGGGGGCCACTCCTACGAGCAGTACTTC
TRBJ2-1,-,TRBV6-5,few,CASSYGAGHYNEQFF,TGTGCCAGCAGTTACGGAGCGGGCCACTACAATGAGCAGTTCTTC
TRBJ2-1,TRBD2,TRBV28,many,CASSSMSSGNYNEQFF,TGTGCCAGCAGCTCGATGAGTAGCGGGAACTACAATGAGCAGTTCTTC
TRBJ1-2,-,TRBV27,-,CASRRAGALYGYTF,TGTGCCAGCCGGCGGGCCGGAGCCTTGTATGGCTACACCTTC
TRBJ2-1,-,TRBV5-1,many,CASSLEVRDYNEQFF,TGCGCCAGCAGCTTGGAAGTCAGGGATTACAATGAGCAGTTCTTC
TRBJ2-5,-,TRBV10-3,many,CAISKAGQRNEETQYF,TGTGCCATCAGTAAGGCGGGCCAGCGAAACGAAGAGACCCAGTACTTC
TRBJ2-2,-,TRBV7-6,few,CASSLAGGAFTGELFF,TGTGCCAGCAGCTTAGCAGGGGGGGCCTTCACCGGGGAGCTGTTTTTT
TRBJ1-1,-,TRBV2,many,CASSGGRITEAFF,TGTGCCAGCTCGGGGGGCCGGATCACTGAAGCTTTCTTT
TRBJ1-1,-,TRBV6-2/TRBV6-3,-,CASSYSTATSSEAFF,TGTGCCAGCAGTTACTCGACAGCAACATCCTCTGAAGCTTTCTTT
TRBJ2-1,-,TRBV7-3,many,CASSLNSGGPNEQFF,TGTGCCAGCAGCTTAAATTCGGGGGGCCCCAATGAGCAGTTCTTC
TRBJ1-5,TRBD1,TRBV28,few,CASSLLGQGGQPQHF,TGTGCCAGCAGCCTGCTCGGACAGGGTGGGCAGCCCCAGCATTTT
TRBJ1-4,TRBD1,TRBV20-1,once,CSAREPGTGINEKLFF,TGCAGTGCTAGGGAGCCCGGGACAGGGATTAATGAAAAACTGTTTTTT
TRBJ2-3,-,TRBV15,many,CATSKPKRDTQYF,TGTGCCACCAGCAAACCGAAGCGGGATACGCAGTATTTT
TRBJ2-2,TRBD2,TRBV2,-,CASSLTAGGHTGELFF,TGTGCCAGCAGCTTAACAGCGGGAGGGCACACCGGGGAGCTGTTTTTT
TRBJ2-2,-,TRBV12-3/TRBV12-4,-,CASRKLGELFF,TGTGCCAGCAGAAAACTCGGGGAGCTGTTTTTT
TRBJ1-1,-,TRBV18,many,CASSPTRGNTEAFF,TGTGCCAGCTCACCTACAAGAGGGAACACTGAAGCTTTCTTT
TRBJ1-1,-,TRBV7-2,many,CASSLYRVGLNTEAFF,TGTGCCAGCAGCTTATACCGGGTGGGCTTGAACACTGAAGCTTTCTTT
TRBJ2-3,-,TRBV9,few,CASSLWGTRTDTQYF,TGTGCCAGCAGCCTCTGGGGGACTCGCACAGATACGCAGTATTTT
TRBJ2-3,-,TRBV10-3,-,CAISRQTSPFTDTQYF,TGTGCCATCAGCAGACAGACTAGTCCATTCACAGATACGCAGTATTTT
TRBJ2-1,-,TRBV28,-,CASSSSNVFNEQFF,TGTGCCAGCAGTTCTAGCAACGTCTTCAATGAGCAGTTCTTC
TRBJ2-3,-,TRBV7-6,-,CATAVGQGSTDTQYF,TGTGCCACCGCAGTGGGGCAGGGGAGCACAGATACGCAGTATTTT
TRBJ2-5,TRBD2,TRBV3-1,many,CASSLYGTSGPGIEETQYF,TGTGCCAGCAGCCTTTACGGGACTAGCGGACCCGGGATTGAAGAGACCCAGTACTTC
TRBJ2-7,-,TRBV28,many,CASCGPTYEQYF,TGTGCCAGCTGCGGGCCTACCTACGAGCAGTACTTC
TRBJ1-2,-,TRBV25-1,few,CASSSSLGPGGYTF,TGTGCCAGCTCATCGTCCTTGGGTCCTGGTGGCTACACCTTC
TRBJ1-4,-,TRBV15,-,CATSRDHPIYGSLNEKLFF,TGTGCCACCAGCAGAGATCATCCCATTTATGGGAGTCTGAATGAAAAACTGTTTTTT
TRBJ2-1,TRBD1,TRBV5-1,-,CAGSLWDSTYNEQFF,TGCGCCGGCAGCTTGTGGGACAGTACCTACAATGAGCAGTTCTTC
TRBJ2-2,-,TRBV5-1,many,CASSLGATNTGELFF,TGCGCCAGCAGCTTGGGGGCCACGAACACCGGGGAGCTGTTTTTT
TRBJ2-1,-,TRBV5-1,many,CASGRPGTYNEQFF,TGCGCCAGCGGGCGCCCAGGCACCTACAATGAGCAGTTCTTC
TRBJ2-1,TRBD2,TRBV2,many,CASSGTSGDMRNEQFF,TGTGCCAGCAGTGGGACTAGCGGGGATATGCGTAATGAGCAGTTCTTC
TRBJ1-1,-,TRBV7-9,many,CASSLARETEAFF,TGTGCCAGCAGTTTAGCTAGGGAAACTGAAGCTTTCTTT